The sequence of this T cell receptor beta chain was determined in a study of beta chain features in type 1 diabetes. Findings and caveats of the study: Equally in patients and controls, PCR might preferentially amplify shorter templates. People with Type 1 diabetes carried modestly yet significantly shorter TCRB CDR3s in all four CD4+ subsets. Across patients, naive, central memory and Treg TCRB repertoires exhibited apparently greater similarity than was observed across healthy donors.

Points on this clone: The antigen is not known.

CD45RO/CCR7/CD25/CD127/CD95/CD27 staining was used to isolate CD4+ naive, central memory, regulatory and stem cell-like memory cells by sorting. Each population that was sorted was more than 95% pure. Sequenced material consisted of expressed TCRB transcripts (all of the isolated RNA was reverse transcribed). TCRdb keeps only in-frame clones here, not all; method: immunoSEQ multiplex PCR. Of hundreds of thousands of clones listed, about an eighth are singletons. Germline V gene lookup returns CDR1 SGHAT and CDR2 FQDESV (reference sequence). V lost 7 bases, J lost 1 base, and 2 bases lay in between. This CDR3 is 12 amino acids long.

This clonotype was obtained from a man between 18 and 29 years old with type 1 diabetes. The sequenced sample was naive CD4+ T cells from blood. The chain joins TRBV11-1 to TRBJ2-6; D not certain. The CDR3 protein is CASTSGANVLTF. For the CDR3, the DNA is TGTGCCAGCACGTCTGGGGCCAACGTCCTGACTTTC.